This is a list of T cell receptor beta chains from one sample in a study of shared clonotypes between healthy human individuals. Only in-frame clones appear in the TCRdb table, and some are missing; sequencing was by immunoSEQ multiplex PCR. The sample includes millions of clones, 85% to 95% of them seen just once. Material: naive CD8+ T cells from PBMCs. All receptors derive from a man in his late teens or twenties in good health. Some clones in this sample may be carry-over from other donors' samples. Each CDR3 is given with its conserved first and last residue. A D gene is named only where the DNA matches it firmly. Not all rows give a size; the values are once, few, many and, for expanded clones, a class.

TRBV5-1,NA,TRBJ2-7,TRBD1,TGCGCCAGCAGCTCCGGGACAGGGGGTTACGAGCAGTACTTC,CASSSGTGGYEQYF
TRBV9,NA,TRBJ2-5,TRBD2,TGTGCCAGCAGGTTCGTGCGGGAGGGAGGGGAGACCCAGTACTTC,CASRFVREGGETQYF
TRBV9,once,TRBJ2-1,NA,TGTGCCAGCAGCGCCCCGGTGAGTTATGGGAAGCAGTTCTTC,CASSAPVSYGKQFF
TRBV5-4,NA,TRBJ1-4,NA,TGTGCCAGCAGCTTCGGGACGGTTAATGAAAAACTGTTTTTT,CASSFGTVNEKLFF
TRBV15,NA,TRBJ1-5,NA,TGTGCCACCAGCCCACGACGCAATCAGCCCCAGCATTTT,CATSPRRNQPQHF
TRBV19,NA,TRBJ2-3,NA,TGTGCCAGTAGTAGGGGGACCGTCAGCACAGATACGCAGTATTTT,CASSRGTVSTDTQYF
TRBV6-1,NA,TRBJ2-5,TRBD2,TGTGCCAGCAGTGAAGCCGGGCTAGCGGGACGGGGGGAGACCCAGTACTTC,CASSEAGLAGRGETQYF
TRBV7-3,few,TRBJ2-2,NA,TGTGCCAGCAGCTCCACTAGCCTCGGGGAGCTGTTTTTT,CASSSTSLGELFF
TRBV28,NA,TRBJ2-2,NA,TGTGCCAGCAGTTTAATGGACAACACCGGGGAGCTGTTTTTT,CASSLMDNTGELFF
TRBV19,once,TRBJ1-1,TRBD1,TGTGCCAGTAGTATAGAAAACCCCTCAAGTAGGGGACAGAAGATGAACACTGAAGCTTTCTTT,CASSIENPSSRGQKMNTEAFF
TRBV2,NA,TRBJ2-2,TRBD2,TGTGCCGTACCCTTCGGACTAGCGGGAGGGTCCGGGGAGCTGTTTTTT,CAVPFGLAGGSGELFF
TRBV7-8,NA,TRBJ2-1,TRBD2,TGTGCCAGCACCTCTAGCGGGACCTACAATGAGCAGTTCTTC,CASTSSGTYNEQFF
TRBV5-4,NA,TRBJ2-1,NA,TGTGCCAGCAGCCCCGGCGATAGGCCCTACAATGAGCAGTTCTTC,CASSPGDRPYNEQFF
TRBV4-2,NA,TRBJ1-3,NA,TGTGCCAGCAGCCAAGATGGGGGGGACTCTGGAAACACCATATATTTT,CASSQDGGDSGNTIYF
TRBV5-5,NA,TRBJ1-2,NA,TGTGCCAGCAGCTTAACAGTTCAGGGGTTCAACTATGGCTACACCTTC,CASSLTVQGFNYGYTF
TRBV7-2,NA,TRBJ2-1,NA,TGTGCCAGCGGGGGCGCCTGGCGGGAGTCATTGGATGAGCAGTTCTTC,CASGGAWRESLDEQFF
TRBV11-3,NA,TRBJ2-6,NA,TGTGCCAGCAGCTTAGCGGTGTTAGGGGGTACTGGGGCCAACGTCCTGACTTTC,CASSLAVLGGTGANVLTF
TRBV15,NA,TRBJ2-7,NA,TGTGCCACCAGCCACGGGGGCGGCCCCTCCTACGAGCAGTACTTC,CATSHGGGPSYEQYF
TRBV29-1,NA,TRBJ1-1,NA,TGCAGCGTTGGAGGGCCGAACACTGAAGCTTTCTTT,CSVGGPNTEAFF
TRBV19,NA,TRBJ1-1,NA,TGTGCCAGCCGCACCTGGGGGGACCCTGCTGCTTTCTTT,CASRTWGDPAAFF
TRBV19,NA,TRBJ2-5,NA,TGTGCCAGTAGTCCCAGGACTGGGGGGTACCAAGAGACCCAGTACTTC,CASSPRTGGYQETQYF
TRBV29-1,NA,TRBJ2-7,NA,TGCAGCGCAACCCGCTCTGACAGCTCCTACGAGCAGTACTTC,CSATRSDSSYEQYF